The rows below give T cell receptor beta chains drawn from one sample of a study of CD8 T cells in ankylosing spondylitis. TCRdb used MiXCR to reprocess the 5' RACE reads, holding one entry per CDR3 protein. The sample carries about 700,000 distinct CDR3 sequences, 15% to 20% recorded once. The sample was blood, either unsorted or a sorted T cell fraction (not recorded which). The receptor source for this set is a male donor with ankylosing spondylitis. Each CDR3 is given with its conserved first and last residue. D genes are given only for firm matches. Only some rows state a clone size, as once, few, many or a class for expanded clones.

>TRBV12-3/TRBV12-4|few|TRBJ1-2|.
TGTGCCAGCCGAGGCCGGTCCTATGGCTACACCTTC
CASRGRSYGYTF
>TRBV6-2/TRBV6-3|.|TRBJ1-2|.
TGTGCCAGCAGTACCGAGACTTATGGCTACACCTTC
CASSTETYGYTF
>TRBV7-9|.|TRBJ1-4|TRBD1
TGTGCCAGCAGCCCTGGTAGGACCGGGACAGGAAGTGAAAAACTGTTTTTT
CASSPGRTGTGSEKLFF
>TRBV6-2/TRBV6-3|.|TRBJ2-1|TRBD1
TGTGCCAGCAGGCCGACAGGGATCTCCTACAATGAGCAGTTCTTC
CASRPTGISYNEQFF
>TRBV20-1|few|TRBJ2-1|TRBD2
TGCAGTGCTAGAAGGCGGGAGAACAATGAGCAGTTCTTC
CSARRRENNEQFF
>TRBV18|.|TRBJ2-6|.
TGTGCCAGCTCACCACCGGGGGACACTGGGGCCAACGTCCTGACTTTC
CASSPPGDTGANVLTF
>TRBV5-1|.|TRBJ1-2|.
TGCGCCAGCAGCCCCACAGGGTCCGGGGATGGCTACACCTTC
CASSPTGSGDGYTF
>TRBV6-2/TRBV6-3|.|TRBJ1-4|TRBD1
TGTGCCAGCACACCAAGGGGGACAGCGCCGAATGAAAAACTGTTTTTT
CASTPRGTAPNEKLFF
>TRBV5-1|.|TRBJ1-2|.
TGCGCCAGCAGCTTAAATAAAGAACTTTATGGCTACACCTTC
CASSLNKELYGYTF
>TRBV20-1|.|TRBJ2-3|.
TGCAGTGCTCCCGGGCCCTACAAATCAGATACGCAGTATTTT
CSAPGPYKSDTQYF
>TRBV5-1|many|TRBJ2-5|.
TGCGCCAGCAGCTTGGCCATGGAGTTCGGGGAGACCCAGTACTTC
CASSLAMEFGETQYF
>TRBV5-1|.|TRBJ1-5|.
TGCTCCAGCAGCTTGGGGGGTGATAGCAATCAGCCCCAGCATTTT
CSSSLGGDSNQPQHF
>TRBV7-9|few|TRBJ1-4|.
TGTGCCAGCAGCTTAGGGGACATCCTTAATGAAAAACTGTTTTTT
CASSLGDILNEKLFF
>TRBV7-6|.|TRBJ2-1|TRBD2
TGTGCCAGCAGCGCTCTGGGCGCACTAGCGGGGGGGCTGAATGAGCAGTTCTTC
CASSALGALAGGLNEQFF
>TRBV12-3/TRBV12-4|.|TRBJ2-3|TRBD2
TGTGCCAGCGGATCTAGCGGGACCGCAGATACGCAGTATTTT
CASGSSGTADTQYF
>TRBV6-5|few|TRBJ2-5|TRBD1
TGTGCCAGCAGTTACTTCCCCTCCTGGACAGGGGGTACCCAGTACTTC
CASSYFPSWTGGTQYF
>TRBV12-3/TRBV12-4|.|TRBJ2-7|TRBD2
TGTGCCAGCAGACTAGCGGGGGGGCCGCATGAGCAGTACTTC
CASRLAGGPHEQYF
>TRBV15|few|TRBJ2-5|TRBD2
TGTGCCACCTGCAGAGCGGCGGGGGGGATTAACCAAGAGACCCAGTACTTC
CATCRAAGGINQETQYF